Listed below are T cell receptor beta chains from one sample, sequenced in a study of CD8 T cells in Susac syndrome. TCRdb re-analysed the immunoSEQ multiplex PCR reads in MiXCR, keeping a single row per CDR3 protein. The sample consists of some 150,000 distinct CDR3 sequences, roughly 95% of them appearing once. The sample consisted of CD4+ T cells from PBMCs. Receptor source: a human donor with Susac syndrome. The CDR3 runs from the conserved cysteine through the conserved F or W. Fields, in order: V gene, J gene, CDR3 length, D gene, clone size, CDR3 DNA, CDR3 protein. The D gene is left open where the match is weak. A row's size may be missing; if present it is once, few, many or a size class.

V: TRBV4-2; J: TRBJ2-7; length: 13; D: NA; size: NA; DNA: TGTGCCAGCAGCCAAGTCCGGTCTCTCGAGCAGTACTTC; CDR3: CASSQVRSLEQYF
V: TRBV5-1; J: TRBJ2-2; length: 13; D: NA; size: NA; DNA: TGCGCCAGCAGCTTGGTGATAACCGGGGAGCTGTTTTTT; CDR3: CASSLVITGELFF
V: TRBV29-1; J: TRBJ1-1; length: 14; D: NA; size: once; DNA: TGCAGCGTGTCGTTGGGTGGAATGAACACTGAAGCTTTCTTT; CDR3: CSVSLGGMNTEAFF
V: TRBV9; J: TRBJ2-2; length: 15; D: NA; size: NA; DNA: TGTGCCAGCAGCGTAGCAGGCGCGAACACCGGGGAGCTGTTTTTT; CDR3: CASSVAGANTGELFF
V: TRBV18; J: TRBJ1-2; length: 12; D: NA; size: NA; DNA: TGTGCCAGCTCACCAGCGGGGTTTGGCTACACCTTC; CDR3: CASSPAGFGYTF
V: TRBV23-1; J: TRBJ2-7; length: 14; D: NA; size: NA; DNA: TGCGCCAGCAGTCAAAGATACCGATCCTACGAGCAGTACTTC; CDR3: CASSQRYRSYEQYF
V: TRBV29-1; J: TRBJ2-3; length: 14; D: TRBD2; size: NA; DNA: TGCAGCGTTAAAGCGGGGGGGCATGGAGATACGCAGTATTTT; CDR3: CSVKAGGHGDTQYF
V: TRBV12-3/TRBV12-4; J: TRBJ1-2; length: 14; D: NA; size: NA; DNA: TGTGCCAGCAGTACAGCCGTTCTGAACTATGGCTACACCTTC; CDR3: CASSTAVLNYGYTF
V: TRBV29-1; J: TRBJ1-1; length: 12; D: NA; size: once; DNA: TGCAGCGTCCAGGGGTTGGGAACTGAAGCTTTCTTT; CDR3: CSVQGLGTEAFF
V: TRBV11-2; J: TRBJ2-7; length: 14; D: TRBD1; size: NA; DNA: TGTGCCAGCAGCCTCCCGGGACAGGGCTACGAGCAGTACTTC; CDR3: CASSLPGQGYEQYF
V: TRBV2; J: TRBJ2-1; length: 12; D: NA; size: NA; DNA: TGTGCCAGCAGGGGTGACTACAATGAGCAGTTCTTC; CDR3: CASRGDYNEQFF
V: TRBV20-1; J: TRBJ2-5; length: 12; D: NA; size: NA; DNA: TGCAGTGCTACCGGGGGCCAAGAGACCCAGTACTTC; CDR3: CSATGGQETQYF
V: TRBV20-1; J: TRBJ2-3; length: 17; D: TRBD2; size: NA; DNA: TGCAGTGCTAGAGAACCGCCAGGTAGCGGGGTCACAGATACGCAGTATTTT; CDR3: CSAREPPGSGVTDTQYF
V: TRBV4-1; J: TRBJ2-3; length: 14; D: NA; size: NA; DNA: TGCGCCAGCAGCCAAAAGACAGGTACAGATACGCAGTATTTT; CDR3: CASSQKTGTDTQYF
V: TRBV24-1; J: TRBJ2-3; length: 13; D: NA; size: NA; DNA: TGTGCCACCAGTGACCCAGGGGGGCCGACGCAGTATTTT; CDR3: CATSDPGGPTQYF
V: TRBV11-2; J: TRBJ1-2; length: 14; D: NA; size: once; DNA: TGTGCCAGCACCCTAGCAGGCAGGGCAGGTGGCTACACCTTC; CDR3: CASTLAGRAGGYTF
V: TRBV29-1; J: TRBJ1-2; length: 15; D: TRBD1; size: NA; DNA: TGCAGCGTACCGGGACAGGGGGCGCGAAACTATGGCTACACCTTC; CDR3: CSVPGQGARNYGYTF
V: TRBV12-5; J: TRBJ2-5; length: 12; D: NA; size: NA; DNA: TGTGCTAGTGGGGTGTTTAAAGAGACCCAGTACTTC; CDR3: CASGVFKETQYF
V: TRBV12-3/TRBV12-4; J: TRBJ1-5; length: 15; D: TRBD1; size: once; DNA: TGTGCCAGCAGTTTTATTACAGGGGGGAATCAGCCCCAGCATTTT; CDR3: CASSFITGGNQPQHF
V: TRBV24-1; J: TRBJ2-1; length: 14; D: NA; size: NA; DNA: TGTGCCACCAGTGATTTGCGGCAGGGGCATGAGCAGTTCTTC; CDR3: CATSDLRQGHEQFF
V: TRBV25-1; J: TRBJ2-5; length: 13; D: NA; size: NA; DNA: TGTGCCAGCAGTGGGGGGGGCAGGGAGACCCAGTACTTC; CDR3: CASSGGGRETQYF
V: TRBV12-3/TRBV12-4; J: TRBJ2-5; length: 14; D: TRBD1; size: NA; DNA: TGTGCCAGCAGGGGCGGACAGGGGCTAGAGACCCAGTACTTC; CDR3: CASRGGQGLETQYF
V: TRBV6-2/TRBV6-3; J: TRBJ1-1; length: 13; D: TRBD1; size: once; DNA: TGTGCCACCTCAGGGGGCGGGGGCACTGAAGCTTTCTTT; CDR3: CATSGGGGTEAFF
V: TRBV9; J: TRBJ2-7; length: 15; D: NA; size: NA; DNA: TGTGCCAGCAGCGTAGGTGCAGGGCGTTCCTACGAGCAGTACTTC; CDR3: CASSVGAGRSYEQYF
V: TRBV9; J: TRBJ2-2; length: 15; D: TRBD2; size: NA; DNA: TGTGCCAGCAGCGTAAGCGGGGGAAACACCGGGGAGCTGTTTTTT; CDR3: CASSVSGGNTGELFF
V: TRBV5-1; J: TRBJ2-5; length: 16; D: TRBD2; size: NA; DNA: TGCGCCAGCAGCTTAAGGACTAGCGGGGCCCAAGAGACCCAGTACTTC; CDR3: CASSLRTSGAQETQYF
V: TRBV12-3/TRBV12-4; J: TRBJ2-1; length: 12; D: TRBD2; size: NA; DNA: TGTGCCAGCAGTTTCGGCGGGGGTCGGGAGTTCTTC; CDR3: CASSFGGGREFF
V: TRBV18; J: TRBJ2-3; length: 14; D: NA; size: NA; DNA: TGTGCCAGCTCACCCCCCGCCGTGCCAGATACGCAGTATTTT; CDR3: CASSPPAVPDTQYF
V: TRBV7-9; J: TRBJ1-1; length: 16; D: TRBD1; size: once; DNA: TGTGCCAGCAGCCGACCAGGGGGCGGTGGTAACACTGAAGCTTTCTTT; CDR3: CASSRPGGGGNTEAFF
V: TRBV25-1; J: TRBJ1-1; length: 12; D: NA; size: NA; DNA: TGTGCCACTAGGGGTGGGAACACTGAAGCTTTCTTT; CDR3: CATRGGNTEAFF
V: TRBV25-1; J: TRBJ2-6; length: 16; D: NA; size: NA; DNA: TGTGCCAGCAGTCCGGGCGGTTTCGCTGGGGCCAACGTCCTGACTTTC; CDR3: CASSPGGFAGANVLTF